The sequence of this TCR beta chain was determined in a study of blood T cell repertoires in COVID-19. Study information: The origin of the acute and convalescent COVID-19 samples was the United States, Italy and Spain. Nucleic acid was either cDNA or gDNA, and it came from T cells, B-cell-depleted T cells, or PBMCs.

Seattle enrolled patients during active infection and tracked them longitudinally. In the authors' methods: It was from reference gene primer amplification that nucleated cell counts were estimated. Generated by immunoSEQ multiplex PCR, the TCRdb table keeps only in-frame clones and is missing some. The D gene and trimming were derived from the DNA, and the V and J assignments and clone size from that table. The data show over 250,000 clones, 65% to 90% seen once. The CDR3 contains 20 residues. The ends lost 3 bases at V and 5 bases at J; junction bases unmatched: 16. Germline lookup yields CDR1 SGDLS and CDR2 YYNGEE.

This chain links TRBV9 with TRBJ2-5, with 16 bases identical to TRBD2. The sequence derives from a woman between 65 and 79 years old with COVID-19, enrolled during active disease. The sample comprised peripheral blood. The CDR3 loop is CASSARPGLAGGRSQETQYF. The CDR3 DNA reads TGTGCCAGCAGCGCGAGACCGGGACTAGCGGGGGGGAGGTCCCAGGAGACCCAGTACTTC.